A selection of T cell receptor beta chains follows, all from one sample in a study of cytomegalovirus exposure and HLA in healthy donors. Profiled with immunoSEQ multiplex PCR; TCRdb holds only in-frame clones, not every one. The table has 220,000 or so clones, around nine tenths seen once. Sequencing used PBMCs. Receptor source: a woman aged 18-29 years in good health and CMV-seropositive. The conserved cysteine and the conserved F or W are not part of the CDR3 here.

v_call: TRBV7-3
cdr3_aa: ASSLTGGTVYEQY

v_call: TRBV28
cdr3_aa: AILNRGQGATGELF

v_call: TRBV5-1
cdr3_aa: ASSYRGPTSGLSYEQY

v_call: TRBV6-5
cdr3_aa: ASSGTEGYGYT

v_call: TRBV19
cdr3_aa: ASSTYYTEAF

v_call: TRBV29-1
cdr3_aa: SVEWLEGGTYNEQF

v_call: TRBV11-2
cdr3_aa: ASSQGLALSGEQY

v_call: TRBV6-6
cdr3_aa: ASSQTYEQY

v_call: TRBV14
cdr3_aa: ASSQDRGNVNTEAF

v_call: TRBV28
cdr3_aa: ASSLSGPGSYEQY

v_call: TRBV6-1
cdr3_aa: ASTEYREPLEAF

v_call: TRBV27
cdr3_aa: ASSRGGQARVVQPQH

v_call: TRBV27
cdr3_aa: ASSRLGGGYGYT

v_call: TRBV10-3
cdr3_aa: AISASLGSYNEQF

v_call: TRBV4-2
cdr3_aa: ASSATSGAYSEQY

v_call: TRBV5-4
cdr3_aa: ASSLEGLDAEQY

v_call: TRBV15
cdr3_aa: ATSSEHSLTGELF

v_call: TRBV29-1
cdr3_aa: SVEDHEGGVNEQF

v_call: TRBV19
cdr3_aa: ASRRTDSTNEKLF

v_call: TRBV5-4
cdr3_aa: ASSSRLAGVY

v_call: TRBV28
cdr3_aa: ASSFHLSGYPSYEQY

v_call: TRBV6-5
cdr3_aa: ASTSPGFGPEAF

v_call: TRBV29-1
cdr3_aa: SVAGMGGYEQY

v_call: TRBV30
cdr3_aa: AWSLGGSGNTIY

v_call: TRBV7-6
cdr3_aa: ASSFLGGRGETQY

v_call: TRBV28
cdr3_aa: ASSFAGGYGYT

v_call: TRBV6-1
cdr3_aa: ASSALPGGHETGELF

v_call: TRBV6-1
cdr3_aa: ASSERSGGSRAF